This TCR beta chain is from a study of shared clonotypes between healthy human individuals (TCRdb year 2020). For context, the study as a whole: A few men and a couple of women, aged 18 to 49 years, made up the cohort. For each donor, CD4 naive and CD4 memory were each given three plates, CD8 naive was given two plates, and CD8 memory was given one plate. Blood TCR repertoires of a handful of healthy adults were deeply sequenced to estimate repertoire size and the extent of clonotype sharing between individuals. Libraries were prepared and TCR repertoires were sequenced by different laboratories using diverse techniques, in order to increase sequencing depth and limit assay-specific biases. Per donor, leukapheresis produced somewhere between about 0.85 and 10 billion PBMCs.

Using the deep immunoSEQ assay, TCR CDR3 regions were amplified from genomic DNA by multiplex PCR. Genomic DNA extracted from each cell subset was distributed evenly over all wells of several immunoSEQ 96-well plates, and each plate served as one replicate. Each replicate PCR for sorted subsets received roughly 0.2 ug genomic DNA, equal to tens of thousands of T cell genomes. Purified libraries were measured with a Qubit 3.0 fluorometer, size-checked on a Bioanalyzer 2100, and measured again with the KAPA Library Quantification kit. Each immunoSEQ 96-well plate was sequenced on its own single-read 150-cycle Illumina NextSeq 550 flow cell. On the study's bioinformatics: Because the immunoSEQ output included only junctional sequences and no quality scores, the filtering could not be the same as the filtering used for full-length reads. To assign V/J genes and CDR3, sequences were annotated against IMGT germline references using PyIR, a Python wrapper for IgBLAST v1.9. Any read was removed if the V/J assignment was weak (E-value above 1e-6), the CDR3 was missing, or the read contained stop codons, out-of-frame junctions, or ambiguous translated residues. V3J clonotypes were defined as sequences sharing the same inferred V gene, J gene, and CDR3 amino acid sequence. To compute the percentage overlap between repertoires, the number of shared unique clonotypes was divided by the size of the smaller repertoire. Repertoire richness was assessed with RTK rarefaction, the Chao1 estimator, and Recon v2.1 estimates of unobserved clonotypes. OLGA was used to compute generation probabilities for all TCRbeta clonotypes that the gDNA method yielded from a handful of donors. TCRdb mirrors the immuneACCESS table, restricted to in-frame sequences. Some clones are absent from its copies; in checked studies, under half trace to an unresolved V gene, and the reason for the others is unknown. That table gives V, J and clone size, and the DNA gave D and trimming. Across this sample there are roughly 2.4 million clones, with more than 90% seen only once. Jointly, the top ten make up roughly 0.13% of the sample.

Healthy HIV-negative adults with no recently reported acute infections or vaccinations were included as donors. All donors were Caucasian adults living in Nashville, Tennessee, USA. CD4+ T cells were enriched by magnetic negative selection, after which naive cells were positively selected on CD45RA and the negative fraction was taken as the memory subset. Blood was collected by leukapheresis, and PBMCs were isolated by Ficoll-Histopaque density gradient centrifugation and then cryopreserved in liquid nitrogen vapor phase. Analytical flow cytometry was used to check the purity and quantity of each magnetically sorted T cell population. Genomic DNA was isolated from each sorted fraction and quantified by UV absorbance on a Nanodrop 2000c. Paper-wide results and their limitations: Sampling was restricted to blood, and TCR repertoires in tissues likely differ from the TCR repertoires found in blood. Compared with non-shared clonotypes, clonotypes shared by all four sorted-subset donors had higher generation probabilities. Even with the large sequencing depth, rarefaction of the sorted-subset datasets indicated that sequencing was incomplete. Because the study included a small number of donors, the genetic and exposure-history diversity represented was limited. Pairwise subsampling led to the expectation that sequencing depth would affect the degree of clonotype sharing among donors. Sharing across a handful of donors was observed for approximately 5% of naive CD4, about 4% of naive CD8, 2.3% of memory CD4, and about 0.4% of memory CD8 clonotypes. Naive subsets generally had larger estimated clonotype richness than memory subsets.

On this clone: Its antigen has not been determined. Base quality data are lacking; no much larger clone is found one base away.

The sample was naive CD4+ T cells sorted from blood. The cell subset or site label corresponds to: CD45RA+ positively selected. This TCR came from a man aged 18 to 29 in good health.

The nucleotides read TGCGCCAGCAGCCAAGGAGCGGGAAAGCAGTTCTTC. Translation gives CASSQGAGKQFF. The chain was built from TRBV4-3 and TRBJ2-1; 7 bases in the middle match TRBD2. Including the terminal cysteine and phenylalanine, the CDR3 comprises 12 residues. Here the CDR3 DNA is all that survives: 36 bases in frame from base 1. CDR1 is given as LGHNA and CDR2 as YSLEER, both from the germline V gene. The junction shows trimming of 1 base on V and 11 bases on J, and the gene matches do not reach 2 bases of it.